The clone carrying this T cell receptor beta chain was observed a few times. TCRdb keeps only in-frame clones here, not all; method: immunoSEQ multiplex PCR. The top ten hold about 29% of the sample, which has around 39,000 clones, 81% seen once. This sample is drawn from a study of blood T cell repertoires in COVID-19. Overall study context: COVID-19 samples from acute and convalescent phases originated in the United States, Italy and Spain. PBMCs, B-cell-depleted T cells, or T cells provided the cDNA or gDNA that made up the material.

This receptor was taken from a man older than 75 with active or convalescent COVID-19. The sequenced sample was peripheral blood.

The CDR3, as DNA: TGTGCCAGCAGCCTACCGGGACTAGCCGATACGCAGTATTTT. This encodes CASSLPGLADTQYF. The chain links TRBV3-1 (or the pseudogene TRBV3-2) to TRBJ2-3; 9 positions match TRBD2. This CDR3 has 14 amino acids. V trimming: 4 bases; J trimming: 6 bases; junction bases outside the gene matches: 5. In germline, CDR1 is LGHDT, CDR2 YNNKEL (reference sequence).